What follows are 28 T cell receptor beta chains derived from one specimen sequenced in a study of cytomegalovirus exposure and HLA in healthy donors. PCR used 60 Vbeta primers and 13 Jbeta primers. Assay: immunoSEQ multiplex PCR; the TCRdb copy retains only in-frame clones and omits some. The sample has about 38,000 clones; about 66% are singletons. Sample: PBMCs. The receptors here all came from a man in his forties or fifties in good health and CMV-seropositive.

The CDR3 spells CASSPSGGGIETQYF. The CDR3 nucleotides read TGTGCCAGCAGCCCCTCTGGGGGAGGTATCGAGACCCAGTACTTC. This chain connects TRBV7-3 to TRBJ2-5, with D perhaps matching TRBD2 (6 bases). There are 15 residues in the CDR3. Germline V gene data show CDR1 as SGHTA and CDR2 as FQGTGA. V gave up 5 bases and J gave up 5 bases, with 18 bases separating them.

This chain uses TRBV25-1 with TRBJ2-7; a possible D gene is TRBD1 (6 bases). CDR1 is MGHDK and CDR2 is SYGVNS in the germline V gene. This CDR3 contains 14 residues. V was clipped by 5 bases and J by 6 bases, with 17 bases between them. CDR3: CASSRNLQGAEQYF. In DNA form, the CDR3 reads TGTGCCAGCAGTCGAAACCTACAGGGCGCCGAGCAGTACTTC.

The table lists this clone with a few counts. The J gene is TRBJ2-7, the V gene TRBV4-3; 10 nucleotides align to TRBD1. The trim removed 2 bases at V and 3 bases at J, leaving 4 bases unmatched. Germline-derived CDR1 and CDR2 are LGHNA and YSLEER. The CDR3 sequence is 15 residues long. Written as DNA, the CDR3 is TGCGCCAGCAGCCAACTCGACAGGGGGCTCTACGAGCAGTACTTC. Translating gives CASSQLDRGLYEQYF.

CDR3 nucleotide sequence: TGTGCCAGCAGCTTCAACAGGGATAATTCCTACGAGCAGTACTTC. Translated, it gives CASSFNRDNSYEQYF. The V call is TRBV11-2, the J call TRBJ2-5, with D perhaps TRBD1 (6 bases). Near its end, the DNA agrees better with TRBJ2-7, so the J call may be wrong. The CDR3 is 15 amino acids. CDR1 and CDR2 from the germline V gene are SGHAT and FQNNGV.

The chain combines TRBV5-1 with TRBJ1-6, with D unresolved. CDR3 length equals 13 residues. V lost 2 bases to trimming and J lost 6 bases, with 6 bases between them. CDR1 is SGHRS, CDR2 YFSETQ, per germline. As DNA, the CDR3 is TGCGCCAGCAGCTTTGGAGGTAATTCACCCCTCCACTTT. Translation: CASSFGGNSPLHF.

As regards this clone: The sample holds other DNA sequences that translate to the same CDR3. The chain links TRBV18 to TRBJ1-5; D is unresolved. This CDR3 has 13 residues. V was shortened by 6 bases and J by 1 base, with 7 bases between the two germline ends. Germline CDR1 reads KGHSH; CDR2 reads LQKENI. This CDR3 is CASSPGSNQPQHF. CDR3 nucleotide sequence: TGTGCCAGCTCCCCCGGGAGCAATCAGCCCCAGCATTTT.

The gene calls are TRBV7-9 and TRBJ2-3; D is possibly TRBD2 (6 bases). This CDR3 comprises 15 residues. V gave up 1 base and J gave up 0 bases, with 8 bases separating them. Looked up from germline, CDR1 is SEHNR and CDR2 is FQNEAQ (reference sequence). DNA of the CDR3: TGTGCCAGCAGCTTAGGCGGGGCCAGCACAGATACGCAGTATTTT. Translating gives CASSLGGASTDTQYF.

The chain links TRBV2 to TRBJ2-2; TRBD2 might be the D (5 bases). The CDR3 spans 15 residues. CDR1 SNHLY and CDR2 FYNNEI come from the germline V gene. The germline V and J ends were trimmed by 6 bases and 3 bases, with 14 bases remaining between them. The CDR3 loop reads CASSIGRGHTGELFF. The CDR3 DNA sequence: TGTGCCAGCAGCATAGGCCGGGGTCACACCGGGGAGCTGTTTTTT.

The chain combines TRBV5-6 with TRBJ2-4; 7 nucleotides match TRBD1. This CDR3 contains 14 residues. Per the germline V gene, CDR1 is SGHDT and CDR2 is YYEEEE. J gave up 4 bases and V 2 bases, and 3 bases lay outside the gene matches. The CDR3: CASSFQGQKNIQYF. CDR3 nucleotide sequence: TGTGCCAGCAGCTTCCAGGGACAGAAAAACATTCAGTACTTC.

This clone was picked up a small number of times. The chain employs TRBV11-2 and TRBJ1-6; D gene unclear. The CDR3 consists of 15 residues. The V gene lost 1 base and the J gene lost 8 bases, with 12 bases spanning the gap. Germline V lookup: CDR1 SGHAT, CDR2 FQNNGV. This chain's CDR3 is CASSLGVVRDSPLHF. Written as DNA, the CDR3 is TGTGCCAGCAGCTTAGGCGTAGTTAGAGATTCACCCCTCCACTTT.

The rearrangement links TRBV11-2 to TRBJ1-2; unclear D gene. CDR3 size: 13 residues. Trimming left V 0 bases short and J 0 bases short, with 2 bases between. The germline CDR1 and CDR2 sequences are SGHAT and FQNNGV. DNA for the CDR3: TGTGCCAGCAGCTTAGACTCTAACTATGGCTACACCTTC. This gives the protein CASSLDSNYGYTF.

The chain employs TRBV4-2 and TRBJ2-7; D perhaps matches TRBD1 (5 bases). Trimming cost V 1 base and J 0 bases, with 16 bases left between them. In germline, CDR1 is LGHNA, CDR2 YNFKEQ. The CDR3 spans 17 residues. The CDR3 sequence: CASSQVVVPGNSYEQYF. The CDR3 DNA reads TGTGCCAGCAGCCAAGTCGTGGTCCCAGGGAACTCCTACGAGCAGTACTTC.

The V and J genes are TRBV29-1 and TRBJ2-7, with unresolved D. The CDR3 contains 15 residues. The germline gives CDR1 SQVTM, CDR2 ANQGSEA. V was shortened by 0 bases and J by 2 bases, with 14 bases between the two germline ends. CDR3 protein: CSVEDHGGRAYEQYF. The CDR3 DNA reads TGCAGCGTTGAAGATCACGGCGGCCGGGCCTACGAGCAGTACTTC.

This chain joins TRBV18 and TRBJ1-2; D gene uncertain. This CDR3 spans 16 amino acids. Germline V lookup: CDR1 KGHSH, CDR2 LQKENI. V was pared by 2 bases and J by 4 bases, with 17 bases between. CDR3 in amino acids: CASSPATTPATYGYTF. The CDR3 bases are TGTGCCAGCTCACCAGCTACCACCCCCGCTACCTATGGCTACACCTTC.

The V and J genes are TRBV4-3 and TRBJ1-1; D is ambiguous. There are 14 residues in the CDR3. Germline V gene data show CDR1 as LGHNA and CDR2 as YSLEER. Trimming left V 1 base short and J 3 bases short, with 9 bases between. The CDR3 is CASSQVVDYTEAFF. CDR3 sequence (DNA): TGCGCCAGCAGCCAAGTGGTAGATTACACTGAAGCTTTCTTT.

With respect to this clone: Here the CDR3 omits its conserved ending phenylalanine or tryptophan, so a read error is the likely source. CDR3 DNA: TGCGCCAGCAGCCAACCCGTGCGGGGGATAGGCTATGGCTACACCGTC. Encoded protein: CASSQPVRGIGYGYTV. The rearrangement links TRBV4-1 to TRBJ1-2; perhaps TRBD1 as D (5 bases). Germline V gene data show CDR1 as MGHRA and CDR2 as YSYEKL. V lost 2 bases and J lost 4, with 17 bases in between. The CDR3 is made up of 16 amino acids.

In this sample, this clone turned up a few times. This chain links TRBV19 with TRBJ1-1; unclear D gene. This CDR3 contains 13 residues. Germline-derived CDR1 and CDR2 are LNHDA and SQIVND (reference sequence). V dropped 11 bases and J dropped 5 bases, with 18 bases sitting between them. CDR3 sequence reads: CAAPHKKRTEAFF. CDR3 DNA: TGTGCCGCCCCCCACAAGAAGAGGACTGAAGCTTTCTTT.

In this sample, this clone turned up once. The chain employs TRBV7-9 and TRBJ2-7; tentatively, D is TRBD2 (5 bases). This CDR3 comprises 13 residues. The V end was cut by 1 base, the J end by 5 bases, with 9 bases between. Germline lookup yields CDR1 SEHNR and CDR2 FQNEAQ (reference sequence). The CDR3 protein is CASSLGTEDEQYF. For the CDR3, the DNA is TGTGCCAGCAGCTTAGGGACGGAGGACGAGCAGTACTTC. The complete variable domain, with remaining parts taken from reference TRBV7-9 and TRBJ2-7, reads DTGVSQNPRHKITKRGQNVTFRCDPISEHNRLYWYRQTLGQGPEFLTYFQNEAQLEKSRLLSDRFSAERPKGSFSTLEIQRTEQGDSAMYLCASSLGTEDEQYFGPGTRLTVT.

The chain recombines TRBV9 with TRBJ2-5; 7 nucleotides match TRBD2. V lost 4 bases, J lost 3 bases, and 3 bases stayed unmatched. The CDR3 has 13 residues. CDR1 is SGDLS and CDR2 is YYNGEE in the germline V gene. The CDR3 DNA is TGTGCCAGCAGCCCGCGGGGGAAAGAGACCCAGTACTTC. Amino acids: CASSPRGKETQYF.

The CDR3 here is CASSKLDRAETQYF. CDR3 DNA: TGTGCCAGCAGCAAACTGGACAGGGCAGAGACCCAGTACTTC. The chain combines TRBV7-9 with TRBJ2-5; 8 bases line up with TRBD1. V trimming: 5 bases; J trimming: 4 bases; junction bases outside the gene matches: 6. The CDR3 is made up of 14 amino acids. Germline values: CDR1 SEHNR, CDR2 FQNEAQ (reference sequence).

This chain connects TRBV6-1 to TRBJ2-7, with 7 bases matching TRBD1. CDR1 is MNHNS, CDR2 SASEGT, per germline. The V gene end was trimmed by 2 bases and the J gene end by 4 bases; junction bases not matched to a gene: 5. This CDR3 contains 14 residues. The CDR3, as DNA: TGTGCCAGCAGTGAAACAGGGGTTATTTACGAGCAGTACTTC. Protein product: CASSETGVIYEQYF.

This clone appeared a few times. The chain uses TRBV28 and TRBJ1-1, with D possibly being TRBD1 (5 bases). V lost 8 bases to trimming and J lost 2 bases, with 18 bases between them. This CDR3 region has 15 residues. Germline CDR1 reads MDHEN; CDR2 reads SYDVKM. Here the CDR3 DNA reads TGTGCCAGCGGTATTCAGGGTGTCGTAAACACTGAAGCTTTCTTT. It is translated as CASGIQGVVNTEAFF.

The chain is built from TRBV29-1 and TRBJ2-5; 8 nucleotides align to TRBD1. The CDR3 sequence is 13 residues long. After removal of 6 bases from V and 7 bases from J, the junction contained 10 bases not matched to a gene. Germline CDR1 SQVTM, CDR2 ANQGSEA. CDR3 sequence reads: CSVDGQGQRTQYF. CDR3 DNA: TGCAGCGTGGATGGACAGGGTCAAAGGACCCAGTACTTC.

The chain uses TRBV5-1 and TRBJ1-2; D uncertain. The CDR3 is made up of 13 amino acids. Germline loops: CDR1 SGHRS, CDR2 YFSETQ. The V and J ends lost 7 bases and 5 bases respectively, with 15 bases between them. The CDR3, as DNA: TGCGCCAGCGGGAGTCAAATGGGTTATGGCTACACCTTC. Its protein product is CASGSQMGYGYTF.

In DNA, the CDR3 is TGTGCCAGTCGCCGGGACAGGGGGTCGTGGGAGCAGTACTTC. It translates to CASRRDRGSWEQYF. The V gene is TRBV19, the J gene TRBJ2-7; 11 nucleotides align to TRBD1. Germline V gene data show CDR1 as LNHDA and CDR2 as SQIVND (reference sequence). The CDR3 contains 14 residues. After removal of 8 bases from V and 7 bases from J, the junction contained 10 bases not matched to a gene. The full variable domain, completed using reference TRBV19 and TRBJ2-7, is DGGITQSPKYLFRKEGQNVTLSCEQNLNHDAMYWYRQDPGQGLRLIYYSQIVNDFQKGDIAEGYSVSREKKESFPLTVTSAQKNPTAFYLCASRRDRGSWEQYFGPGTRLTVT.

This clone has a handful of counts. The V gene is TRBV11-2, the J gene TRBJ1-4, with 7 bases fitting TRBD1. The CDR3 runs to 16 residues. Trimming at V came to 0 bases and at J to 7 bases, leaving 8 bases not matched to a gene. CDR1 and CDR2 (germline): SGHAT, FQNNGV. CDR3: CASSLDLKGAGEKLFF. CDR3 coding DNA: TGTGCCAGCAGCTTAGATCTTAAGGGGGCAGGTGAAAAACTGTTTTTT.

J is TRBJ1-1 and V is TRBV6-1; perhaps TRBD1 as D (5 bases). This CDR3 spans 13 amino acids. The V end lost 6 bases, the J end lost 5 bases, and 13 bases lay between the germline ends. CDR1 is MNHNS and CDR2 is SASEGT in the germline V gene. The CDR3 region has the DNA TGTGCCAGCAGCCCCGACAGAAGGACTGAAGCTTTCTTT. It encodes CASSPDRRTEAFF.

CDR3 amino acids: CASSYFRGVGANVLTF. CDR3 sequence (DNA): TGTGCCAGCAGTTACTTCCGCGGGGTTGGGGCCAACGTCCTGACTTTC. The chain employs TRBV6-5 and TRBJ2-6; possibly TRBD2 for D (6 bases). Looked up from germline, CDR1 is MNHEY and CDR2 is SVGAGI. V lost 1 base, J lost 3 bases, and 10 bases lay in between. This CDR3 has 16 amino acids.